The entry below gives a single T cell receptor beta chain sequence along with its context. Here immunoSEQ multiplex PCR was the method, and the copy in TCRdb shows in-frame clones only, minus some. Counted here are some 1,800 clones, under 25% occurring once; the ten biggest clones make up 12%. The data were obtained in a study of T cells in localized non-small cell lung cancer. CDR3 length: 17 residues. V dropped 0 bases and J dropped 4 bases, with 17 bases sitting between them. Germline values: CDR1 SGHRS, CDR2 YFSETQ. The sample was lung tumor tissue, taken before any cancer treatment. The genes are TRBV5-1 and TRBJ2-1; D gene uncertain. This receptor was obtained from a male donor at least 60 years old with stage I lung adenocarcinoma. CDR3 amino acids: CASSLAGVQERYNEQFF. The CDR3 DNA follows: TGCGCCAGCAGCTTGGCCGGTGTCCAGGAGAGATACAATGAGCAGTTCTTC.